Listed below are T cell receptor beta chains from one sample, sequenced in a study of tumor-infiltrating lymphocytes in primary liver carcinoma. Via MiXCR, TCRdb re-called the multiplex PCR reads, giving one row per CDR3 protein. The data contain approximately 300,000 distinct CDR3 sequences, 65% of them singletons. Sequencing was carried out using peripheral blood. The receptors were gathered from a man aged 40-49 years with primary liver carcinoma and hepatitis B virus infection. The CDR3 runs from the conserved cysteine through the conserved F or W. D genes are given only for firm matches. Clone size is shown for a subset of rows, as once, few, many or a class of expanded clone.

NA	TRBJ2-1	TRBD2	TRBV11-3	CASSQRGLAEQFF	TGTGCCAGCAGCCAGAGAGGACTAGCGGAGCAATTCTTC
NA	TRBJ2-3	TRBD2	TRBV5-1	CASSEREYSDTQYF	TGCGCCAGCAGCGAGCGGGAGTATTCAGATACGCAGTATTTT
NA	TRBJ1-4	NA	TRBV4-1	CASSQGTDPTNEKLFF	TGCGCCAGCAGCCAAGGGACAGATCCAACTAATGAAAAACTGTTTTTT
NA	TRBJ2-1	TRBD1	TRBV24-1	CATSDPRDRGRSYNEQFF	TGTGCCACCAGTGATCCCAGGGACAGGGGCAGATCCTACAATGAGCAGTTCTTC
NA	TRBJ2-7	NA	TRBV12-3/TRBV12-4	CASSRTQPGEQYF	TGTGCCAGCAGTCGGACCCAACCGGGCGAGCAGTACTTC
NA	TRBJ1-5	NA	TRBV11-2	CASSPSDASTDTQHF	TGTGCCAGCAGTCCCAGCGATGCCAGCACAGATACGCAGCATTTT
NA	TRBJ2-1	NA	TRBV11-3	CASSIEEGANSYNEQFF	TGTGCCAGCAGCATAGAGGAAGGCGCTAACTCCTACAATGAGCAGTTCTTC
many	TRBJ2-2	NA	TRBV29-1	CSVEVAVSGELFF	TGCAGCGTTGAAGTAGCGGTATCTGGGGAGCTGTTTTTT
NA	TRBJ2-1	NA	TRBV11-2	CASSLVSSVRGNEQFF	TGTGCCAGCAGCTTAGTGTCGAGCGTGAGGGGCAATGAGCAGTTCTTC
NA	TRBJ2-7	NA	TRBV5-1	CANTRGRGVSEQYF	TGCGCCAACACTCGGGGACGAGGGGTATCCGAGCAGTACTTC
NA	TRBJ2-3	NA	TRBV11-1	CASSLEAKGSDTKYF	TGTGCCAGCAGCTTAGAAGCCAAGGGGTCAGATACGAAGTATTTT
NA	TRBJ1-5	NA	TRBV6-5	CASSSSGQPQHF	TGTGCCAGCAGTTCCTCCGGCCAGCCCCAGCATTTT
few	TRBJ2-2	NA	TRBV12-3/TRBV12-4	CASGLANTGELFF	TGTGCCAGCGGTTTAGCGAACACCGGGGAGCTGTTTTTT
NA	TRBJ2-1	NA	TRBV25-1	CASSECITEQFF	TGTGCCAGCAGTGAATGCATAACAGAGCAGTTCTTC
NA	TRBJ2-6	TRBD1	TRBV4-2	CASSQEGSGQGLIQSGANVVTF	TGTGCCAGCAGCCAAGAAGGTTCGGGACAGGGCCTAATCCAATCTGGGGCCAACGTCGTGACTTTC
NA	TRBJ2-5	NA	TRBV29-1	CSVAREGQDTQYF	TGCAGCGTTGCCCGGGAAGGACAAGATACCCAGTACTTC
NA	TRBJ2-3	NA	TRBV12-3/TRBV12-4	CAGSLQAQGNQPQYF	TGTGCCGGCAGTTTACAGGCACAGGGCAATCAGCCCCAGTATTTT
few	TRBJ2-2	NA	TRBV12-3/TRBV12-4	CASILSVGRDTGELFF	TGTGCCAGCATTCTAAGCGTGGGCAGGGACACCGGGGAGCTGTTTTTT
many	TRBJ1-2	NA	TRBV10-2	CASSELGSLSNYGYTF	TGCGCCAGCAGTGAATTAGGCAGCCTGAGTAACTATGGCTACACCTTC
few	TRBJ2-7	NA	TRBV5-4	CASSIQGGGYEQYF	TGTGCCAGCAGCATACAGGGTGGAGGGTACGAGCAGTACTTC
many	TRBJ1-1	NA	TRBV4-2	CASSQLRGGRNTEAFF	TGTGCCAGCAGCCAATTAAGGGGAGGGAGGAACACTGAAGCTTTCTTT
many	TRBJ2-1	TRBD2	TRBV11-1	CASSLLLAGQYNEQFF	TGTGCCAGCAGCCTCCTACTAGCGGGGCAGTACAATGAGCAGTTCTTC
many	TRBJ2-5	TRBD1	TRBV14	CASSRQGRREETQYF	TGTGCCAGCAGTAGACAGGGGAGGAGAGAAGAGACCCAGTACTTC
many	TRBJ2-6	NA	TRBV10-2	CASSANLDSGANVLTF	TGCGCCAGCAGTGCCAATCTTGACTCTGGGGCCAACGTCCTGACTTTC
NA	TRBJ2-7	NA	TRBV11-2	CGSSFLLGGCEQYF	TGTGGCAGCAGCTTCCTCCTCGGGGGATGCGAGCAGTACTTC
NA	TRBJ2-1	NA	TRBV7-2	CASSARRAFNNEQFF	TGTGCCAGCAGCGCCCGGAGGGCTTTTAACAATGAGCAGTTCTTC
NA	TRBJ2-1	TRBD2	TRBV6-1	CTSRPLGGNDEQFF	TGTACCAGCAGACCTCTGGGAGGGAACGATGAGCAATTCTTC
NA	TRBJ2-3	NA	TRBV7-9	CASSLTRQGKTDTQYF	TGTGCCAGCAGCTTAACGCGTCAGGGGAAGACAGATACGCAGTATTTT
once	TRBJ2-5	TRBD2	TRBV11-2	CAISFSGGQETQYF	TGTGCCATCAGCTTCAGCGGGGGACAAGAGACCCAGTACTTT
NA	TRBJ2-2	NA	TRBV11-2	CASSAGRGGLPGELFF	TGTGCCAGCAGCGCCGGTCGAGGAGGGCTGCCCGGGGAGCTGTTTTTT
NA	TRBJ2-1	TRBD1	TRBV6-5	CASSGDRAYNEQFF	TGTGCCAGCAGTGGGGACAGAGCCTACAATGAACAGTTCTTC
NA	TRBJ2-3	TRBD1	TRBV6-6	CASKRGQENTQYF	TGTGCCAGCAAAAGGGGGCAAGAAAATACGCAGTATTTT
many	TRBJ2-5	TRBD1	TRBV11-2	CASSPTGGVETQYF	TGTGCCAGCAGCCCCACAGGGGGCGTAGAGACCCAGTACTTC
NA	TRBJ2-3	TRBD2	TRBV11-2	CASSLVAGGRGDTQYF	TGTGCCAGCAGCTTAGTGGCTGGCGGGAGGGGCGATACGCAATATTTT
NA	TRBJ1-2	NA	TRBV7-9	CASSLEIRERGYTF	TGTGCCAGCAGCTTAGAGATCCGGGAACGTGGCTACACCTTC
NA	TRBJ2-7	NA	TRBV4-1	CAGSQDKALAMAQYF	TGCGCCGGCAGCCAAGATAAGGCACTAGCCATGGCGCAATACTTC
many	TRBJ2-1	TRBD2	TRBV4-3	CASSQGGRGNEQFF	TGCGCCAGCAGCCAAGGCGGGAGGGGCAATGAGCAGTTCTTC
many	TRBJ2-3	NA	TRBV12-3/TRBV12-4	CASSLAEGTDTQYF	TGTGCCAGCAGTTTAGCGGAGGGCACAGATACGCAGTATTTT
NA	TRBJ2-1	NA	TRBV6-5	CASGPIRGRGRNEQFF	TGTGCCAGCGGACCGATTCGGGGACGGGGCAGGAATGAGCAGTTCTTC
NA	TRBJ2-1	TRBD1	TRBV11-2	CASSLMTGPGNEQFF	TGCGCCAGCAGCTTAATGACAGGGCCTGGGAATGAGCAGTTCTTC
NA	TRBJ2-5	TRBD2	TRBV11-2	CASSLDPWSSGRGETQYF	TGTGCCAGCAGCTTAGATCCGTGGTCTAGCGGGAGAGGAGAGACCCAGTACTTC